This T cell receptor (beta chain) was recorded in a study of blood T cell repertoires in COVID-19. Germline CDR1 SEHNR, CDR2 FQNEAQ (reference sequence). The CDR3 has 15 residues. The V and J ends lost 2 bases and 6 bases, in that order; junction bases with no gene match: 8. The data were produced by immunoSEQ multiplex PCR, yet TCRdb's version contains in-frame clones alone and is incomplete. The table has a few hundred thousand clones, around 84% seen once. Each recovered donor of Cohort 3 presented with two negative PCRs, clearance, or symptom resolution. The J gene is TRBJ2-7, the V gene TRBV7-9; 9 bases line up with TRBD1. The sample consisted of PBMCs or T cells enriched from blood (not recorded which). The TCR comes from a man aged 40-49 years who had recovered from COVID-19. The CDR3 DNA follows: TGTGCCAGCAGCTTACCTTCCGGGACAGGGTCCGAGCAGTACTTC. It is translated as CASSLPSGTGSEQYF.